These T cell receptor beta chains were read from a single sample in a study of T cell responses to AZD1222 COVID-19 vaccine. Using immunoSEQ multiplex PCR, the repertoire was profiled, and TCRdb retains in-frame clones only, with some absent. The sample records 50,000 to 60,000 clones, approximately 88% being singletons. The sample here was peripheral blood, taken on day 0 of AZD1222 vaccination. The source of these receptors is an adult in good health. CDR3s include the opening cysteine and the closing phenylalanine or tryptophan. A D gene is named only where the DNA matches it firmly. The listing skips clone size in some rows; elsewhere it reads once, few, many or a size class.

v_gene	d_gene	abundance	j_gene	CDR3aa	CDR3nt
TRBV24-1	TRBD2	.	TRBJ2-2	CATSDPLSSGSFTGELFF	TGTGCCACCAGTGACCCCCTTTCCAGCGGGAGTTTCACCGGGGAGCTGTTTTTT
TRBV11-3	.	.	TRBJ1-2	CASSLDAGGARAYDYGYTF	TGTGCCAGCAGCTTAGACGCGGGGGGGGCCAGAGCATATGACTATGGCTACACCTTC
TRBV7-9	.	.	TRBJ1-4	CASSLGDGNEKLFF	TGTGCCAGCAGCTTAGGCGACGGCAATGAAAAACTGTTTTTT
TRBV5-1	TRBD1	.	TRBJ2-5	CASSLVSGGRETQYF	TGCGCCAGCAGCTTGGTGTCAGGGGGCCGGGAGACCCAGTACTTC
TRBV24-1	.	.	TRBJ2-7	CATSDPHGTEYEQYF	TGTGCCACCAGTGATCCTCACGGGACGGAATACGAGCAGTACTTC
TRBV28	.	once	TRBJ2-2	CASRDPDTRTGELFF	TGTGCCAGCAGGGACCCGGACACCCGGACGGGGGAGCTGTTTTTT
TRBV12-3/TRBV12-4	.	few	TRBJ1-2	CASSLRTARGYTF	TGTGCCAGCAGTTTAAGGACAGCGAGGGGCTACACCTTC
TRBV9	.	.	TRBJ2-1	CASSVVSGGGEQFF	TGTGCCAGCAGCGTAGTGTCTGGAGGGGGTGAGCAGTTCTTC
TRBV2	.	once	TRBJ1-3	CASSEALRQGNTIYF	TGTGCCAGCAGTGAAGCGCTTCGTCAGGGAAACACCATATATTTT
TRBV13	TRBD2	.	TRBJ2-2	CASSFSGLAGSTGELFF	TGTGCCAGCAGCTTCTCGGGACTAGCGGGAAGCACCGGGGAGCTGTTTTTT
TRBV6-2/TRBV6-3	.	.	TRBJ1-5	CASSYNGRSSQPQHF	TGTGCCAGCAGTTATAATGGGCGGTCAAGCCAGCCCCAGCATTTT
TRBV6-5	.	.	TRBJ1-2	CASSLDTSNYGYTF	TGTGCCAGCAGTTTGGACACCTCTAACTATGGCTACACCTTC